These T cell receptor beta chains were read from a single sample in a study of T cell changes during pregnancy in multiple sclerosis. Assay used: immunoSEQ multiplex PCR; TCRdb lists only in-frame clones, some missing. The sample yields fewer than 50,000 clones, roughly 89% seen once. Material: CD4+ T cells from peripheral blood mononuclear cells, obtained in the first trimester of pregnancy. Receptors originate from a female donor with multiple sclerosis, enrolled in a pregnancy study. The CDR3 runs from the conserved cysteine through the conserved F or W. Each record gives: D gene, clone size, J gene, V gene, CDR3 DNA, CDR3 protein. The D gene is left open where the match is weak. Only part of the rows carry a size: once, few, many, or a class if the clone is expanded.

D: .
size: .
J: TRBJ1-3
V: TRBV4-3
DNA: TGCGCCAGCAGCCAAGACGCGGGCTCTGGAAACACCATATATTTT
CDR3: CASSQDAGSGNTIYF

D: TRBD2
size: .
J: TRBJ2-1
V: TRBV5-4
DNA: TGTGCCAGCAGCTTGGGTGGAGCGGGAGGGGGGAAGAATGAGCAGTTCTTC
CDR3: CASSLGGAGGGKNEQFF

D: TRBD2
size: .
J: TRBJ2-1
V: TRBV25-1
DNA: TGTGCCAACTCAATATCGACTAGCGGGACCGACAATGAGCAGTTCTTC
CDR3: CANSISTSGTDNEQFF

D: .
size: .
J: TRBJ1-4
V: TRBV21-1
DNA: TGTGCCAGCAGCAAAGATATGAACGGCGGGTACGAAAAACTGTTTTTT
CDR3: CASSKDMNGGYEKLFF

D: .
size: .
J: TRBJ1-5
V: TRBV5-1
DNA: TGCGCCAGCAGCTTGGATGGCCAGCCCCAGCATTTT
CDR3: CASSLDGQPQHF

D: .
size: .
J: TRBJ1-1
V: TRBV29-1
DNA: TGCAGCGTTGGGCAGGGCGCTGAAGCTTTCTTT
CDR3: CSVGQGAEAFF

D: .
size: .
J: TRBJ2-7
V: TRBV2
DNA: TGTGCCAGCAGGCGGGGGCAGGCGATTTCCTACGAGCAGTACTTC
CDR3: CASRRGQAISYEQYF

D: .
size: .
J: TRBJ1-3
V: TRBV30
DNA: TGTGCCTGGAGTGTAAGGATGAGGGGGTCCTCTGGAAACACCATATATTTT
CDR3: CAWSVRMRGSSGNTIYF

D: TRBD1
size: .
J: TRBJ1-2
V: TRBV5-1
DNA: TGCGCCAGCAGCCCCGGTGTGACAGGGGTTGGTGGCTACACCTTC
CDR3: CASSPGVTGVGGYTF

D: .
size: .
J: TRBJ1-3
V: TRBV5-1
DNA: TGCGCCAGCAGCTTGGTCGGGGGAAACACCATATATTTT
CDR3: CASSLVGGNTIYF

D: .
size: .
J: TRBJ1-2
V: TRBV18
DNA: TGTGCCAGCTCACCGAAAGGAGCTAACTATGGCTACACCTTC
CDR3: CASSPKGANYGYTF

D: TRBD1
size: .
J: TRBJ2-7
V: TRBV28
DNA: TGTGCCAGCAGGGTGCAGGGGGCCTACGAGCAGTACTTC
CDR3: CASRVQGAYEQYF

D: .
size: .
J: TRBJ2-7
V: TRBV2
DNA: TGTGCCAGCAGTGAAACGGGATACGAGCAGTACTTC
CDR3: CASSETGYEQYF

D: .
size: .
J: TRBJ2-3
V: TRBV29-1
DNA: TGCAGCGTTGTGGGGGTAAGAAGCGGGCGAAGCACAGATACGCAGTATTTT
CDR3: CSVVGVRSGRSTDTQYF

D: TRBD1
size: .
J: TRBJ2-7
V: TRBV9
DNA: TGTGCCAGCAGCGCCGGACAGGGGCCCTCGGAGCAGTACTTC
CDR3: CASSAGQGPSEQYF

D: .
size: .
J: TRBJ2-7
V: TRBV7-2
DNA: TGTGCCAGCAGCTTAGCCGGGACTCCTATCCCCCCCTACGAGCAGTACTTC
CDR3: CASSLAGTPIPPYEQYF

D: .
size: .
J: TRBJ1-1
V: TRBV7-8
DNA: TGTGCCAGTTGGGCAGCTACGAACACTGAAGCTTTCTTT
CDR3: CASWAATNTEAFF

D: TRBD2
size: .
J: TRBJ2-3
V: TRBV7-9
DNA: TGTGCCAGCAGCTTAGGCGGGGGGGGCACAGATACGCAGTATTTT
CDR3: CASSLGGGGTDTQYF

D: TRBD1
size: few
J: TRBJ1-4
V: TRBV2
DNA: TGTGCCAGCAGCGCGAAACCGGGACAGGAAAAGGGAAAACTGTTTTTT
CDR3: CASSAKPGQEKGKLFF

D: .
size: .
J: TRBJ2-5
V: TRBV7-8
DNA: TGTGCCAGCAGCTTGAATGGCAGGGGGGAAGAGACCCAGTACTTC
CDR3: CASSLNGRGEETQYF

D: TRBD1
size: .
J: TRBJ1-1
V: TRBV6-6
DNA: TGTGCCAGCAAAACGGACAGGCCGGAAGCTTTCTTT
CDR3: CASKTDRPEAFF

D: TRBD2
size: .
J: TRBJ2-5
V: TRBV18
DNA: TGTGCCAGCTCACCAATTCTTAGCGGGAGTGGACCATGGGAGACCCAGTACTTC
CDR3: CASSPILSGSGPWETQYF

D: .
size: once
J: TRBJ1-6
V: TRBV2
DNA: TGTGCCAGCAGTGAAGGAGGGTCGGGTAATTCACCCCTCCACTTT
CDR3: CASSEGGSGNSPLHF

D: TRBD1
size: .
J: TRBJ1-2
V: TRBV30
DNA: TGTGCCTGCAGGGACAGACTCTATGGCTACACCTTC
CDR3: CACRDRLYGYTF

D: .
size: .
J: TRBJ2-3
V: TRBV30
DNA: TGTGCCTGGAGTGTGCGGGACTCTCCAGATACGCAGTATTTT
CDR3: CAWSVRDSPDTQYF

D: .
size: .
J: TRBJ2-7
V: TRBV6-5
DNA: TGTGCCAGCAGTTACTCCTCAGGGGTCCCCTACGAGCAGTACTTC
CDR3: CASSYSSGVPYEQYF

D: TRBD2
size: .
J: TRBJ2-1
V: TRBV5-1
DNA: TGCGCCAGCACCTCCACCCCTAGCGGCTACAATGAGCAGTTCTTC
CDR3: CASTSTPSGYNEQFF

D: .
size: .
J: TRBJ2-7
V: TRBV7-2
DNA: TGTGCCAGCAGCTTAGCGGGGAGGATCTACGAGCAGTACTTC
CDR3: CASSLAGRIYEQYF

D: .
size: .
J: TRBJ2-2
V: TRBV27
DNA: TGTGCCAGCAGTTTAAAGAGGGCCGGGGAGCTGTTTTTT
CDR3: CASSLKRAGELFF

D: .
size: .
J: TRBJ2-5
V: TRBV27
DNA: TGTGCCAGCACCCTAGCCGGCGGGACAGCACAAGAGACCCAGTACTTC
CDR3: CASTLAGGTAQETQYF

D: .
size: .
J: TRBJ1-1
V: TRBV5-8
DNA: TGTGCCAGCAGCTTAACGACAGCGAACACTGAAGCTTTCTTT
CDR3: CASSLTTANTEAFF

D: .
size: .
J: TRBJ2-7
V: TRBV30
DNA: TGTGCCTGGAGTGCATCCTACGAGCAGTACTTC
CDR3: CAWSASYEQYF

D: .
size: .
J: TRBJ2-7
V: TRBV5-4
DNA: TGTGCCAGCAGCTTGGCATCCGGCTCCTACGAGCAGTACTTC
CDR3: CASSLASGSYEQYF

D: TRBD1
size: .
J: TRBJ1-2
V: TRBV4-2
DNA: TGTGCCAGCAGCCAAGAGAGGACAGGACCCGCCTATGGCTACACCTTC
CDR3: CASSQERTGPAYGYTF

D: TRBD1
size: .
J: TRBJ1-2
V: TRBV6-1
DNA: TGTGCCAGCAGTGCCCTACCGGGACAGGGGACGAGGGGCTACACCTTC
CDR3: CASSALPGQGTRGYTF

D: .
size: .
J: TRBJ2-1
V: TRBV27
DNA: TGTGCCAGCAGTTTAAAAGCTGTACGGTATGAGCAGTTCTTC
CDR3: CASSLKAVRYEQFF

D: TRBD1
size: .
J: TRBJ1-2
V: TRBV30
DNA: TGTGCCTGGAGTGTAGCAGGGGGCTATGGCTACACCTTC
CDR3: CAWSVAGGYGYTF

D: .
size: once
J: TRBJ2-3
V: TRBV9
DNA: TGTGCCAGCAGCCTCAGTGGGGGCGCAGATACGCAGTATTTT
CDR3: CASSLSGGADTQYF

D: .
size: .
J: TRBJ2-3
V: TRBV19
DNA: TGTGCCAGTAGTATCGCGACAGGATCAAGCACAGATACGCAGTATTTT
CDR3: CASSIATGSSTDTQYF

D: TRBD1
size: once
J: TRBJ1-2
V: TRBV19
DNA: TGTGCCAGTACCCCGGGGCAGGGGGTAGTTGGCTACACCTTC
CDR3: CASTPGQGVVGYTF